This TCR beta chain was sequenced for a study of T cells in tuberculosis. Across the study: A South African cohort included IGRA-negative adolescents, latently infected IGRA-positive adolescents and adults with active tuberculosis.

As concerns this clone: The antigen is undetermined.

The CDR3 is 17 residues long. The V segment lost 5 bases and the J segment 6 bases; nucleotides outside the gene matches: 18. The V gene's germline CDR1 is MGHRA and CDR2 YSYEKL. Libraries were prepared by immunoSEQ multiplex PCR; TCRdb keeps only in-frame clonotypes and omits some of them. This sample has about 49,000 clones; over 90% occur once, and the top ten carry about 1.5%. Time point meaning: new active TB diagnosis, blood taken before or within 7 days of starting treatment. Findings and limits, study-wide: Selection depended on which cryopreserved specimens were available. GMM-specific TCRs were nearer to active tuberculosis alpha repertoires, suggesting expansion.

Here the sequenced sample was PBMCs, taken at tuberculosis diagnosis. The chain employs TRBV4-1 and TRBJ1-2; 7 bases fit TRBD1. The TCR sequence derives from an adult with tuberculosis. The CDR3 loop reads CASSLNLNRQGRDGYTF. The CDR3 DNA reads TGCGCCAGCAGCTTAAACCTGAACCGACAGGGAAGGGATGGCTACACCTTC.